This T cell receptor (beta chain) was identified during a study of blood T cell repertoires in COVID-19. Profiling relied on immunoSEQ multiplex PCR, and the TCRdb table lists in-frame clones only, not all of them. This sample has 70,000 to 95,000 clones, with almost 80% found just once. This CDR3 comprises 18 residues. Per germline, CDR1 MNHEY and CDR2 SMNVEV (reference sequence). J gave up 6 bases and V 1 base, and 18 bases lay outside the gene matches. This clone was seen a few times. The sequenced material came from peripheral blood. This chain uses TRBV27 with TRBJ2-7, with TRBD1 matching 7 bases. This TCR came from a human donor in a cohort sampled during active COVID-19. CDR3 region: CASSLYPPTGILNSEQYF. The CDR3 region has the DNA TGTGCCAGCAGTTTATACCCCCCGACAGGGATACTCAACTCCGAGCAGTACTTC.